This entry lists 8 T cell receptor beta chains sequenced from one sample in a study of blood T cell repertoires in COVID-19. Assay used: immunoSEQ multiplex PCR; TCRdb lists only in-frame clones, some missing. Of around 81,000 clones listed, around 90% are singletons. Sequencing was done on a sample of peripheral blood. The receptors here all came from a man between 65 and 85 years old with acute or convalescent COVID-19.

This clone was counted a few times. V is TRBV11-1 and J is TRBJ1-6; D uncertain. CDR1 and CDR2 (germline): SGHAT, FQDESV (reference sequence). Trimming took 4 bases from V and 4 from J, leaving 5 bases between them. The CDR3 consists of 13 residues. CDR3 in amino acids: CASSSGYNSPLHF. For the CDR3, the DNA is TGTGCCAGCAGCTCCGGGTATAATTCACCCCTCCACTTT.

The chain uses TRBV28 and TRBJ1-2; TRBD1 matches at 10 bases. The trim removed 6 bases at V and 5 bases at J, leaving 3 bases unmatched. Germline lookup yields CDR1 MDHEN and CDR2 SYDVKM. The length of the CDR3 is 13 residues. CDR3 DNA: TGTGCCAGCAGACTGGGACAGGGGTATGGCTACACCTTC. Translating it yields CASRLGQGYGYTF.

This clone has a single count. J is TRBJ2-1 and V is TRBV7-2; maybe TRBD2 (6 bases). This CDR3 comprises 15 residues. Germline V gene lookup returns CDR1 SGHTA and CDR2 FQGNSA. V shed 1 base and J shed 4 bases, with 11 bases lying between them. The CDR3 sequence: CASSLGFGGYNEQFF. The CDR3 nucleotides read TGTGCCAGCAGCTTAGGCTTCGGGGGTTACAATGAGCAGTTCTTC.

Here the CDR3 reads CAISSTGGIYEKLFF. The CDR3 coding sequence is TGTGCCATCAGCTCCACAGGGGGTATTTATGAAAAACTGTTTTTT. The genes are TRBV10-3 and TRBJ1-4; TRBD1 aligns across 8 bases. The CDR3 is made up of 15 amino acids. V shed 6 bases, J shed 6 bases, and the junction held 9 bases outside the gene matches. Germline CDR1 is ENHRY and CDR2 is SYGVKD.

The V gene is TRBV16, the J gene TRBJ1-5, with a possible D match to TRBD1 (6 bases). Deletions cut 5 bases from V and 2 bases from J, with 19 bases between. The CDR3 length is 17 residues. Germline V gene lookup returns CDR1 KGHSY and CDR2 FQNENV. The CDR3 DNA is TGTGCCAGCAGCTCCCCTACGGGGGGCCGGGGCAATCAGCCCCAGCATTTT. It yields the protein CASSSPTGGRGNQPQHF.

This clone was detected only once. This chain connects TRBV28 to TRBJ1-5; D unresolved. CDR1 and CDR2 from the germline V gene are MDHEN and SYDVKM. The CDR3 spans 11 residues. Trimming took 5 bases from V and 6 from J, leaving 5 bases between them. Here the CDR3 DNA reads TGTGCCAGCAGTCAGGTTCAGCCCCAGCATTTT. Translation: CASSQVQPQHF.

This chain joins TRBV7-6 and TRBJ2-2; 14 positions agree with TRBD2. Per the germline V gene, CDR1 is SGHVS and CDR2 is FNYEAQ. The CDR3 loop spans 17 amino acids. The J segment lost 7 bases and the V segment lost 5 bases, leaving 9 bases of the junction unmatched. The chain's CDR3 is CASSHGLAGGGGGELFF. The CDR3 DNA is TGTGCCAGCAGCCACGGACTAGCGGGAGGCGGCGGCGGGGAGCTGTTTTTT.

This chain links TRBV6-2 or TRBV6-3 with TRBJ2-7, with TRBD1 as a possible D gene (6 bases). Trimming took 4 bases from V and 4 from J, leaving 14 bases between them. From germline, CDR1 is MNHEY and CDR2 SVGEGT. This CDR3 comprises 14 residues. CDR3 nucleotides: TGTGCCAGCAGTTCCCCCGGGACAACTTACGAGCAGTACTTC. Its protein is CASSSPGTTYEQYF.